This entry features one TCR beta chain sequence. As the CDR3 is not closed by the conserved phenylalanine or tryptophan, this likely results from a read error. The CDR3 is 14 amino acids. With 1 base removed from V and 4 bases from J, the gap between germline ends came to 10 bases. The V gene's germline CDR1 is SGHAT and CDR2 FQNNGV. Time point denoted: persistent/refractory GD, antithyroid drugs over 5 years with positive TRAb. The TCR library used RNA extracted from PBMCs. Graves' disease diagnosis followed American Thyroid Association guidelines. Patients were enrolled at an endocrinology department in Xi'an, China. Construction of TCR beta libraries relied on iRepertoire HTBI primers and on Arm-PCR targeting CDR3 regions. TCRdb fed the multiplex PCR reads into MiXCR, producing one record per CDR3 protein. The sample records about 660,000 distinct CDR3 sequences, around 30% being singletons. This record comes from a study of regulatory T cells in long-lasting Graves disease. Turning to the study itself: Over 5 years of antithyroid drugs plus positive TSH receptor antibodies defined persistent Graves' disease.

This TCR was recovered from a female donor with Graves disease. This chain connects TRBV11-2 to TRBJ1-1; no firm D call. This specimen was peripheral blood mononuclear cells (PBMCs), taken when the disease was refractory, from a patient treated with antithyroid drugs. The CDR3 region has the DNA TGTGCCAGCAGCTTAGGGGTTCGGGTCACTGAAGCTTTCCTT. Its translation is CASSLGVRVTEAFL.